Described below is a single T cell receptor beta chain sequence and its context. The sample is drawn from a study of blood T cell repertoires in COVID-19. For the study at large: PBMCs, B-cell-depleted T cells, or T cells provided the cDNA or gDNA that made up the material.

In the original analysis: Amplification of reference gene primers provided the estimated nucleated cell counts. Here immunoSEQ multiplex PCR was the method, and the copy in TCRdb shows in-frame clones only, minus some. V and J calls and clone size are those listed in that table; D and trimming were worked out from the DNA. The repertoire holds approximately 300,000 clones, with 75% to 95% as singletons. The germline V gene has CDR1 LGHNA and CDR2 YSLEER. This CDR3 has 13 amino acids. V shed 5 bases and J shed 0 bases, with 8 bases lying between them. Sequences were obtained from peripheral blood. The chain carries TRBV4-3 and TRBJ2-7; D not certain. The origin of this receptor is a woman aged 25-40 years with COVID-19, enrolled during active disease. CDR3 loop: CASSRGSSYEQYF. CDR3 coding DNA: TGCGCCAGCAGCAGAGGAAGCTCCTACGAGCAGTACTTC.